This T cell receptor (beta chain) came from a study of human T cells and chemical hapten exposure. Time point meaning: pre-sensitization, week 0. Treatment denoted: therapeutic diphenylcyclopropenone sensitization with weekly scalp DPC. MiXCR was run by TCRdb on the RACE reads, yielding one entry per CDR3 protein. This sample has 85,000 to 120,000 distinct CDR3 sequences, with less than 15% found just once. A few counts support this clonotype. This CDR3 has 14 residues. Germline loops: CDR1 LNHDA, CDR2 SQIVND (reference sequence). Trimming shortened V by 7 bases and J by 4 bases, and 16 bases separated the two germline ends.

The source was whole blood, collected in connection with sensitization to the hapten diphenylcyclopropenone (DPC). This sequence was found in a woman in her forties or fifties with alopecia areata. Some clones in this sample may be carry-over from other donors' samples. The V gene is TRBV19, the J gene TRBJ1-1; D possibly corresponds to TRBD1 (6 bases). DNA for the CDR3: TGTGCCAGTACCCTTAGAGGGGGGACCACTGAAGCTTTCTTT. This sequence encodes CASTLRGGTTEAFF. The entire variable domain, with the rest obtained from reference TRBV19 and TRBJ1-1, is as follows: DGGITQSPKYLFRKEGQNVTLSCEQNLNHDAMYWYRQDPGQGLRLIYYSQIVNDFQKGDIAEGYSVSREKKESFPLTVTSAQKNPTAFYLCASTLRGGTTEAFFGQGTRLTVV.